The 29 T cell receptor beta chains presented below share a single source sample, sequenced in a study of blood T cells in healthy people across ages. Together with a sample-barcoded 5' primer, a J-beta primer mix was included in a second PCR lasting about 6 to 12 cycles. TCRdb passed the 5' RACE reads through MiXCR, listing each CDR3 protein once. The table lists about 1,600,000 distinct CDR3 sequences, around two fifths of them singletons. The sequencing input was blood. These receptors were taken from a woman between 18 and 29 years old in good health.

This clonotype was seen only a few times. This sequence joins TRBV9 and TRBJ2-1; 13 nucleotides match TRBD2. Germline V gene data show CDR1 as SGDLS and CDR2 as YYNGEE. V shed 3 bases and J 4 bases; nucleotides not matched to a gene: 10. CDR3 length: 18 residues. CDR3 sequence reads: CASSARGLAGAEYNEQFF. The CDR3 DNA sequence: TGTGCCAGCAGCGCAAGAGGACTAGCGGGAGCGGAATACAATGAGCAGTTCTTC.

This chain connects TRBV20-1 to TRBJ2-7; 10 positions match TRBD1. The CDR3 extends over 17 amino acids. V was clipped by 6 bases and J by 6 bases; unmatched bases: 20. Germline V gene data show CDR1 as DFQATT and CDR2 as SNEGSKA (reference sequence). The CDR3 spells CSAPRVWGQGHSSEQYF. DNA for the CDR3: TGCAGTGCACCGCGAGTTTGGGGACAGGGGCATTCCAGCGAGCAGTACTTC.

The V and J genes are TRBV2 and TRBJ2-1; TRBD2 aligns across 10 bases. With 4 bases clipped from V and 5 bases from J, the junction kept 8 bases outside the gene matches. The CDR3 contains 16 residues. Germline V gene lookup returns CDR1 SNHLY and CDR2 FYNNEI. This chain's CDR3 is CASSGGQREGHNEQFF. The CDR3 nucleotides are TGTGCCAGCAGTGGGGGCCAGCGGGAGGGCCACAATGAGCAGTTCTTC. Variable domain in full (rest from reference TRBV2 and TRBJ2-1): EPEVTQTPSHQVTQMGQEVILRCVPISNHLYFYWYRQILGQKVEFLVSFYNNEISEKSEIFDDQFSVERPDGSNFTLKIRSTKLEDSAMYFCASSGGQREGHNEQFFGPGTRLTVL.

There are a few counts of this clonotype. CDR3 nucleotide sequence: TGTGCCAGCAGTCGAGCAGTAGCGGGAGGGGCAGATACGCAGTATTTT. Protein product: CASSRAVAGGADTQYF. V and J are TRBV12-3 or TRBV12-4 and TRBJ2-3; 11 nucleotides agree with TRBD2. Germline trimming cut 5 bases from V and 4 bases from J; bases unmatched to any gene: 8. This CDR3 region has 16 residues.

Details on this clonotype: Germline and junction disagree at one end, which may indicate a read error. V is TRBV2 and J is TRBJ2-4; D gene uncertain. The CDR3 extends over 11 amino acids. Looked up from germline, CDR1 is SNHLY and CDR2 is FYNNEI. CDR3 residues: CAGSSENIQYF. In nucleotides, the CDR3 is TGTGCCGGCAGTTCAGAAAACATTCAGTACTTC.

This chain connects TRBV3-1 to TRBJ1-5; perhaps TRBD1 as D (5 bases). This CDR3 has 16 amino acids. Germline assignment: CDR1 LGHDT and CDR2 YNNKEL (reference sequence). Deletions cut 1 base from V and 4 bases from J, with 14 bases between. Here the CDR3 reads CASSQGPPGLNQPQHF. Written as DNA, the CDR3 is TGTGCCAGCAGCCAAGGTCCCCCGGGACTAAATCAGCCCCAGCATTTT.

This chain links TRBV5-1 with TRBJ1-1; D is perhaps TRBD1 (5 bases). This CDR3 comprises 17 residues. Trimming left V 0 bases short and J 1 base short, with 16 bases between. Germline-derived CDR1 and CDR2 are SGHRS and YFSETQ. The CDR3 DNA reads TGCGCCAGCAGCTTGGCCATCGCCGGGACGGGGAACACTGAAGCTTTCTTT. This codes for CASSLAIAGTGNTEAFF.

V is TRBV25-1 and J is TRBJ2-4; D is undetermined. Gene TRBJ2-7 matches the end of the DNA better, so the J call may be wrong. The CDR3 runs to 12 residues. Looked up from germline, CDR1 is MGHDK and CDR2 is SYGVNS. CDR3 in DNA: TGTGCCAGCAGTGAACCTGGGTACGAGCAGTACTTC. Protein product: CASSEPGYEQYF.

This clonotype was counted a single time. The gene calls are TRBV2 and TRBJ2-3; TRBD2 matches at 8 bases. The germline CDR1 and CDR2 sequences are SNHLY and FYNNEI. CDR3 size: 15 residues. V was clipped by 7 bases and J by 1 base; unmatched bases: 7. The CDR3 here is CASIGGLDRTDTQYF. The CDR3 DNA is TGTGCCAGCATAGGGGGACTAGATCGCACAGATACGCAGTATTTT.

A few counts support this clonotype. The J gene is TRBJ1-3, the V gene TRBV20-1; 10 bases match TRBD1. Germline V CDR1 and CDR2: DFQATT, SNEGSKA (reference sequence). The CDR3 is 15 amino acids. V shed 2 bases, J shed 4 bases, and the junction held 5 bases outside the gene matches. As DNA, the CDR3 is TGCAGTGCTAGATTATTGACAGGGGGCGGAAACACCATATATTTT. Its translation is CSARLLTGGGNTIYF.

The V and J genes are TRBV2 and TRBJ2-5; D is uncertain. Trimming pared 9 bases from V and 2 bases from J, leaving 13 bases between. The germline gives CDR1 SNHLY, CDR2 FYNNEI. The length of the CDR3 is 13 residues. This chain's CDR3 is CASQKPFQETQYF. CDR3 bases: TGTGCCAGTCAAAAACCCTTTCAAGAGACCCAGTACTTC. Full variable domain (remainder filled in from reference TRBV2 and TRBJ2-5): EPEVTQTPSHQVTQMGQEVILRCVPISNHLYFYWYRQILGQKVEFLVSFYNNEISEKSEIFDDQFSVERPDGSNFTLKIRSTKLEDSAMYFCASQKPFQETQYFGPGTRLLVL.

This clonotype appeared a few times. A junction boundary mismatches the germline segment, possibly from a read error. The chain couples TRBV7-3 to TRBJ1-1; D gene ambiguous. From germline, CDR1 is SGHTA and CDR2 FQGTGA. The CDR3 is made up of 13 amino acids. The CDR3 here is CTSSLFRNTEAFF. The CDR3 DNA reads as TGTACCAGCAGCTTATTTCGGAACACTGAAGCTTTCTTT. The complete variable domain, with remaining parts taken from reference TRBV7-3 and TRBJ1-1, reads GAGVSQTPSNKVTEKGKYVELRCDPISGHTALYWYRQSLGQGPEFLIYFQGTGAADDSGLPNDRFFAVRPEGSVSTLKIQRTERGDSAVYLCTSSLFRNTEAFFGQGTRLTVV.

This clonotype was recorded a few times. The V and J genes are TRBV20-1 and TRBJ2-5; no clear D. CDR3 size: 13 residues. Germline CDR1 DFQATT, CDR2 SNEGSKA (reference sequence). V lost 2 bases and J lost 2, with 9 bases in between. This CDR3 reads CSARLVPQETQYF. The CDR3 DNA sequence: TGCAGTGCTAGACTAGTTCCGCAAGAGACCCAGTACTTC.

CDR3 amino acids: CASSQATSSKETQYF. In nucleotides, the CDR3 is TGTGCCAGCAGCCAAGCGACTAGCAGTAAAGAGACCCAGTACTTC. This chain uses TRBV4-2 with TRBJ2-5; 7 positions agree with TRBD2. There are 15 residues in the CDR3. Germline-derived CDR1 and CDR2 are LGHNA and YNFKEQ. V trimming: 1 base; J trimming: 3 bases; junction bases outside the gene matches: 5.

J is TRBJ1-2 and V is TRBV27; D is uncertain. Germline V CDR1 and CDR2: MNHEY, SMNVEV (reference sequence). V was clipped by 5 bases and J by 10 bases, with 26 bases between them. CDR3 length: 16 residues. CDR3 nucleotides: TGTGCCAGCAGTCCGAGTCACGGTCCCGGTATGAGGATCTACACCTTC. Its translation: CASSPSHGPGMRIYTF.

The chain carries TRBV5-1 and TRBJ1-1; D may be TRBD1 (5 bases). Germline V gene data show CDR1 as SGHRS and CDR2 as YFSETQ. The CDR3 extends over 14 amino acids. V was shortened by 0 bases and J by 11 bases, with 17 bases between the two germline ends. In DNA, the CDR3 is TGCGCCAGCAGCTTGGGTTCAGGGTTGCTGCCCGCTTTCTTT. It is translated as CASSLGSGLLPAFF. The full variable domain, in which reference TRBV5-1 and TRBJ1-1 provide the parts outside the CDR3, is KAGVTQTPRYLIKTRGQQVTLSCSPISGHRSVSWYQQTPGQGLQFLFEYFSETQRNKGNFPGRFSGRQFSNSRSEMNVSTLELGDSALYLCASSLGSGLLPAFFGQGTRLTVV.

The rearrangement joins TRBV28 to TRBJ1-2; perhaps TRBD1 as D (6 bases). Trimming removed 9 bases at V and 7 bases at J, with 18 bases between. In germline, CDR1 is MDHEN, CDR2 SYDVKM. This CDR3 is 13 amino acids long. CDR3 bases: TGTGCCAGTCTGGAAGGGGGGAAGAGTGGCTACACCTTC. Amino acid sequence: CASLEGGKSGYTF.

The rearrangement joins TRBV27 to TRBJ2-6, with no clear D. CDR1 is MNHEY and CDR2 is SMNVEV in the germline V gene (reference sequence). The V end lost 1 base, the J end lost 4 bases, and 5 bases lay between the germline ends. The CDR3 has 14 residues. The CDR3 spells CASSLFVGANVLTF. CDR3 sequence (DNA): TGTGCCAGCAGTTTATTTGTGGGGGCCAACGTCCTGACTTTC. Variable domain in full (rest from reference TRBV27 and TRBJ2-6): EAQVTQNPRYLITVTGKKLTVTCSQNMNHEYMSWYRQDPGLGLRQIYYSMNVEVTDKGDVPEGYKVSRKEKRNFPLILESPSPNQTSLYFCASSLFVGANVLTFGAGSRLTVL.

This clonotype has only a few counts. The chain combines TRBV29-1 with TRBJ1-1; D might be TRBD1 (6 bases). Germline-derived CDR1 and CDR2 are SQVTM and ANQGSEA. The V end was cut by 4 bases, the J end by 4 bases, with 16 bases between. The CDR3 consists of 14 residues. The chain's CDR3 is CSVGDTRAGTEAFF. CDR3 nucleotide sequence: TGCAGCGTTGGGGACACTAGAGCGGGCACTGAAGCTTTCTTT.

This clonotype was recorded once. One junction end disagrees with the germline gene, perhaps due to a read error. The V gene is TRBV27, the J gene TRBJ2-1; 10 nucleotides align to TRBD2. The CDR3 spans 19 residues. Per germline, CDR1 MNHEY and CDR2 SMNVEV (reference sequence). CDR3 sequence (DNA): TGTTCCAGCAGTTCCCCCGGGACTAGCGTCTTTTCGGGATACAATGAGCAGTTCTTC. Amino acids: CSSSSPGTSVFSGYNEQFF.

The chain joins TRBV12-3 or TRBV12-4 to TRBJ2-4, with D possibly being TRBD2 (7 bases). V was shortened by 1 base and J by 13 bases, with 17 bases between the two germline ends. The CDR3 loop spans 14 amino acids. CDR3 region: CASSLVGGGPRQYF. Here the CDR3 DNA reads TGTGCCAGCAGTTTAGTGGGGGGGGGCCCCAGGCAGTACTTC.

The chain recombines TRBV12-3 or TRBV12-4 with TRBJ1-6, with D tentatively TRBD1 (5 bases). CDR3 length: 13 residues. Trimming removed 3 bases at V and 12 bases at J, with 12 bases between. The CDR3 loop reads CASSFVVQGPLHF. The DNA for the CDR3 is TGTGCCAGCAGTTTCGTAGTTCAGGGACCCCTCCACTTT.

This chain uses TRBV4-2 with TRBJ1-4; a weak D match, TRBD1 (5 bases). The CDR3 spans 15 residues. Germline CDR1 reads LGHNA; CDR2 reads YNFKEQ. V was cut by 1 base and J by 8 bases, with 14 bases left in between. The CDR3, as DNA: TGTGCCAGCAGCCAAGGGGACGTGGACGCCGAAAAACTGTTTTTT. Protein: CASSQGDVDAEKLFF.

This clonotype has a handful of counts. The CDR3 sequence is CSARGKTYEQYF. In nucleotides, the CDR3 is TGCAGTGCTAGAGGCAAAACCTACGAGCAGTACTTC. The chain links TRBV20-1 to TRBJ2-7; D unresolved. V gave up 1 base and J gave up 2 bases, with 6 bases separating them. Germline CDR1 DFQATT, CDR2 SNEGSKA (reference sequence). The CDR3 loop spans 12 amino acids.

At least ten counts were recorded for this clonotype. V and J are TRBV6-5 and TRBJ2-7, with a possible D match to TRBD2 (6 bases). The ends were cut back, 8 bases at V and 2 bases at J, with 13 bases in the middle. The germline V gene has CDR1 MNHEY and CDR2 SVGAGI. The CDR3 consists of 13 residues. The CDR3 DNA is TGTGCCAGCGGGGGGAGAACCACCTACGAGCAGTACTTC. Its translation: CASGGRTTYEQYF.

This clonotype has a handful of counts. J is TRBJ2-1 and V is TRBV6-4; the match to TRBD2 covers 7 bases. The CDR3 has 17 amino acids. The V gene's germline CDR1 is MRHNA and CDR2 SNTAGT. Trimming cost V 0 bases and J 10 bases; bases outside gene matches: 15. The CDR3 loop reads CASSDSLAGVGAEEQFF. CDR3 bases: TGTGCCAGCAGTGACTCGCTGGCGGGAGTAGGGGCAGAAGAGCAGTTCTTC.

CDR3: CASSATRDGYTF. In DNA form, the CDR3 reads TGTGCCAGCAGCGCCACCAGGGATGGCTACACCTTC. The chain joins TRBV7-6 to TRBJ1-2, with a possible D match to TRBD1 (5 bases). Germline CDR1 and CDR2: SGHVS and FNYEAQ. V was cut by 5 bases and J by 6 bases, with 10 bases left in between. This CDR3 is built from 12 residues.

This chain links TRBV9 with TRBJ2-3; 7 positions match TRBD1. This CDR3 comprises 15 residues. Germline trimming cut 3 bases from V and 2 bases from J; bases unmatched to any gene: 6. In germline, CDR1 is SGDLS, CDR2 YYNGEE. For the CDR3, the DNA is TGTGCCAGCAGCGCCCAGGGGGTTTCCACAGATACGCAGTATTTT. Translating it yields CASSAQGVSTDTQYF.

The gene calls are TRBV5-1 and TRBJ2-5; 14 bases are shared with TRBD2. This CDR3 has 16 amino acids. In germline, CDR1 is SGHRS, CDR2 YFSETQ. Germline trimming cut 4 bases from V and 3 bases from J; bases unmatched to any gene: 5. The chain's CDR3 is CASSPATSGGEETQYF. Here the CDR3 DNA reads TGCGCCAGCAGCCCCGCGACTAGCGGGGGGGAAGAGACCCAGTACTTC.